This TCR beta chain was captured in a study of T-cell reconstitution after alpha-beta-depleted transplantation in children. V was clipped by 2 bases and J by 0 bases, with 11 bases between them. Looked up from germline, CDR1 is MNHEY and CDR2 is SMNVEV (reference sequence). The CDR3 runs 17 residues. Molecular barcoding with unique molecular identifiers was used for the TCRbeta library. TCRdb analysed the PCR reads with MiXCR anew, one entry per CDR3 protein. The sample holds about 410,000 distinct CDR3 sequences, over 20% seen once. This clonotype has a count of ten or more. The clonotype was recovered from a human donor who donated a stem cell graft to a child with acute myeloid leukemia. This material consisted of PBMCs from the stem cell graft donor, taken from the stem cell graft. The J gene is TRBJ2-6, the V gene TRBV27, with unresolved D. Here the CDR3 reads CASSLGSPFSGANVLTF. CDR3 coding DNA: TGTGCCAGCAGTTTAGGTAGCCCCTTCTCTGGGGCCAACGTCCTGACTTTC. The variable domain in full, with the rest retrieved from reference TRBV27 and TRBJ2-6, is EAQVTQNPRYLITVTGKKLTVTCSQNMNHEYMSWYRQDPGLGLRQIYYSMNVEVTDKGDVPEGYKVSRKEKRNFPLILESPSPNQTSLYFCASSLGSPFSGANVLTFGAGSRLTVL.